A single sample is the source of the 13 T cell receptor beta chains below, sequenced in a study of T cells after yellow fever vaccination. In TCRdb, the 5' RACE reads were re-called with MiXCR into one record per CDR3 protein. The sample gives hundreds of thousands of distinct CDR3 sequences, about 4% of which show up once; 20% to 25% is in the top ten. The source material was PBMCs, sampled 5 days after the yellow fever booster vaccination. All receptors come from a man between 18 and 35 years old who received the YFV17D yellow fever vaccine.

This chain joins TRBV7-9 and TRBJ2-2, with TRBD1 identical over 7 bases. Per germline, CDR1 SEHNR and CDR2 FQNEAQ (reference sequence). J gave up 4 bases and V 5 bases, and 10 bases lay outside the gene matches. The CDR3 covers 16 residues. The chain's CDR3 is CASSTQDRIGTGELFF. The CDR3 region has the DNA TGTGCCAGCAGCACGCAGGACAGGATTGGCACCGGGGAGCTGTTTTTT.

A few counts support this clonotype. The rearrangement joins TRBV5-5 to TRBJ2-3; 11 bases agree with TRBD2. The CDR3 totals 13 residues. Per the germline V gene, CDR1 is SGHKS and CDR2 is YYEKEE (reference sequence). V shed 6 bases and J 7 bases; nucleotides not matched to a gene: 4. In DNA, the CDR3 is TGTGCCAGCATGCTAGCGGGGGGAAATACGCAGTATTTT. This gives the protein CASMLAGGNTQYF.

This clonotype was detected ten times or more. The chain is built from TRBV6-2 or TRBV6-3 and TRBJ2-7, with 9 bases lining up with TRBD1. V lost 4 bases to trimming and J lost 2 bases; unmatched junction nucleotides: 15. CDR3 length equals 18 residues. Germline V gives CDR1 MNHEY, CDR2 SVGEGT. The CDR3 bases are TGTGCCAGCAGTTTGGGTAACGGACAGGGGTTCCGGACCTACGAGCAGTACGTC. It yields the protein CASSLGNGQGFRTYEQYV.

There are many counts of this clonotype. The rearrangement joins TRBV6-7 to TRBJ2-7; D is unresolved. TRBV6-7 is annotated as an ORF whose role is uncertain. The CDR3 consists of 11 residues. Trimming shortened V by 0 bases and J by 6 bases, and 3 bases separated the two germline ends. The CDR3 DNA is TGTGCCAGCAGTTACTCGATCGAGCAGTACGTC. Amino acids: CASSYSIEQYV.

This clonotype was seen a handful of times. The CDR3 bases are TGCGCCAGCAGCCTAGGGACAGGGTTTCGTGAAGCTTTCTTT. Encoded protein: CASSLGTGFREAFF. V gene TRBV4-3 combines with J gene TRBJ1-1, with 9 bases matching TRBD1. Germline CDR1 reads LGHNA; CDR2 reads YSLEER. Trimming took 4 bases from V and 7 from J; bases not matched to a gene: 7. The length of the CDR3 is 14 residues.

V usage is TRBV28 and J usage is TRBJ1-3; no definite D call. Per germline, CDR1 MDHEN and CDR2 SYDVKM. V shed 2 bases and J shed 2 bases, with 13 bases lying between them. The length of the CDR3 is 16 residues. CDR3 sequence reads: CASSLSTRWAGNTIYF. The DNA of the CDR3 is TGTGCCAGCAGTTTAAGTACCCGGTGGGCTGGAAACACCATATATTTT.

In its sample, this clonotype was seen a few times. This sequence joins TRBV7-9 and TRBJ1-1; maybe TRBD1 (5 bases). The germline gives CDR1 SEHNR, CDR2 FQNEAQ (reference sequence). The CDR3 consists of 16 residues. Trimming cost V 1 base and J 1 base, with 13 bases left between them. The CDR3 nucleotides read TGTGCCAGCAGCTTAGAAGGACTGGGGGGGAACACTGAAGCTTTCTTT. Protein: CASSLEGLGGNTEAFF.

This clonotype showed up just a few times. The chain recombines TRBV5-4 with TRBJ1-4; TRBD1 matches at 10 bases. CDR3 length: 14 amino acids. V lost 3 bases and J lost 8; bases outside the gene matches: 4. Germline assignment: CDR1 SGHNT and CDR2 YYREEE (reference sequence). The CDR3 protein is CASSSPDRGEKLFF. CDR3 coding DNA: TGTGCCAGCAGCTCCCCGGACAGGGGGGAAAAACTGTTTTTT.

The J gene is TRBJ1-5, the V gene TRBV20-1, with D maybe TRBD1 (6 bases). The V end lost 0 bases, the J end lost 2 bases, and 11 bases lay between the germline ends. The CDR3 has 15 amino acids. Germline V gene sequence: CDR1 DFQATT, CDR2 SNEGSKA (reference sequence). The CDR3 sequence is CSAREDRRGNQPQHF. The CDR3 region has the DNA TGCAGTGCTAGAGAAGACAGGCGCGGCAATCAGCCCCAGCATTTT.

The V call is TRBV29-1, the J call TRBJ2-7, with D unresolved. The length of the CDR3 is 13 residues. Germline assignment: CDR1 SQVTM and CDR2 ANQGSEA. With 4 bases removed from V and 3 bases from J, the gap between germline ends came to 13 bases. CDR3 in amino acids: CSVGSQMGYEQYF. The CDR3 DNA reads as TGCAGCGTTGGCAGCCAAATGGGCTACGAGCAGTACTTC.

This clonotype was seen more than once but under ten times. The gene calls are TRBV6-2 or TRBV6-3 and TRBJ2-1, with D uncertain. This CDR3 has 12 residues. From germline, CDR1 is MNHEY and CDR2 SVGEGT. V was clipped by 4 bases and J by 10 bases, with 11 bases between them. CDR3 coding DNA: TGTGCCAGCAGTTTCGACTCCGAAGAGCAGTTCTTC. It translates to CASSFDSEEQFF.

This clonotype was seen ten or more times. The chain has TRBV7-9 and TRBJ2-1; D is undetermined. The CDR3 has 15 residues. Trimming stripped 5 bases from V and 0 bases from J, with 11 bases between. Germline CDR1 is SEHNR and CDR2 is FQNEAQ (reference sequence). The DNA for the CDR3 is TGTGCCAGCAGCGAAGCTAAGAGCTCCTACAATGAGCAGTTCTTC. Translation gives CASSEAKSSYNEQFF.

This clonotype occurred many times. The chain carries TRBV4-2 and TRBJ1-6; no clear D. The CDR3 covers 15 residues. Germline CDR1 is LGHNA and CDR2 is YNFKEQ. V shed 3 bases and J shed 4 bases, with 10 bases lying between them. CDR3 sequence: CASSQQDPYNSPLHF. As DNA, the CDR3 is TGTGCCAGCAGCCAGCAGGACCCATATAATTCACCCCTCCACTTT.